This TCR beta chain came from a study of blood T cell repertoires in COVID-19 (dated by TCRdb to the early 2020s). With respect to the entire study: Samples covering the acute and convalescent phases of COVID-19 were provided by collaborators in the United States, Italy and Spain. The prospective study material was composed of cDNA or gDNA derived from T cells, B-cell-depleted T cells, or PBMCs. The samples were drawn from the first 160 participants of the ongoing ImmuneRACE study and from 1,200 or so subjects provided by 6 global collaborators. Deeply sampled blood TCRbeta repertoires from subjects exposed to, actively infected with, or recovered from COVID-19 were included in the dataset. Sample metadata almost always included a de-identified subject ID, COVID-19 status, age in years and sex. The repertoires were released in a freely available public database intended as a resource for research on the immune response to SARS-CoV-2. HLA class I and class II types, where available, came from metadata supplied by the sample provider rather than from assay-based typing. General findings and caveats noted by the study authors: The quantity of clinical and demographic metadata differed by source and by participant and was supplied without curation.

Collaborating institutions collected whole blood in K2EDTA tubes following their own protocols. For TCRbeta analysis, collaborators shipped samples as frozen whole blood, isolated PBMCs, or DNA extracted from either of those sample types. TCRbeta CDR3 regions were amplified from genomic DNA using the immunoSEQ Assay, a bias-controlled multiplex PCR. Per the original workflow: The number of nucleated cells in each sample was estimated by amplification of reference gene primers within the assay. To quantify the absolute abundance of each unique TCRbeta CDR3 rearrangement, sequence reads were collapsed and filtered. Productive Simpson clonality was computed per sample as the square root of Simpson's diversity index over productive rearrangements. The clones in this table, taken by TCRdb from immuneACCESS, are in-frame only. Not every clone is retained; where verified, under half of the shortfall comes from an unresolved V gene, and the cause of the rest is unknown. The V and J calls and clone size come from that table; D and trimming were worked out from the DNA. This sample holds around 94,000 clones; 80% to 85% were observed only once. Together, the top ten hold approximately 6.5% of the sample.

The germline V gene encodes CDR1 ENHRY and CDR2 SYGVKD. Including the terminal cysteine and phenylalanine, the CDR3 comprises 14 residues. This entry keeps only the CDR3 DNA: 42 bases, framed from base 1. V is clipped by 0 bases and J by 5 bases, and the sequence between their germline boundaries is 10 bases long. With respect to this clone: Its antigen remains undetermined. Base qualities are not recorded, but no much larger clone differs from it by a single base.

This TCR was recovered from a man aged 60-69 years with acute or convalescent COVID-19. The sequence is built from TRBV10-3 and TRBJ1-2; the D gene cannot be resolved reliably. The sample comprised peripheral blood. DNA sequence: TGTGCCATCAGTGAGTCGACGGCGGAGTATGGCTACACCTTC. This codes for CAISESTAEYGYTF.